What follows is one T cell receptor beta chain and its context. Its specific antigen is unknown. The sample holds no much larger clone one base away, and base qualities are not on file. The germline V gene encodes CDR1 SGHRS and CDR2 YFSETQ. The CDR3 starts with the cysteine, ends with the phenylalanine, and has 15 residues. Here the CDR3 DNA is all that survives: 45 bases in frame from base 1. The germline V end is reduced by 4 bases and the J end by 1 base; junction bases left unmatched: 5. The instrument given in TCRdb is Illumina HiSeq 1500. TCRdb reworked the public reads: Q25 trimming with fastp, MiXCR clone assembly, productive beta chains retained. All rows with the same CDR3 protein become a single entry with the most common DNA and genes. For this sample the table gives hundreds of thousands of distinct CDR3 sequences, of which around a third were detected only once. Of the sample, around a sixth falls within the top ten clones.

The data are from a study of T cell repertoires in cytomegalovirus infection (dated by TCRdb to the late 2010s). Context from the whole study: The peptide stimulations were aimed at well-studied HLA-B-restricted epitopes as well as recently identified HLA-C-restricted CMV epitopes, whose presentation resists viral immunomodulation. Donor HLA type was relevant to the analysis, because carriage of CMV infection together with the matching HLA type was indicated by public TCR beta signatures. General findings and caveats noted by the study authors: In the ex vivo response, HLA-C-restricted CMV-specific TCR beta clonotypes were dominant, and in two of eight donors the single most frequent clonotype came from this HLA-C-restricted group. Cumulative frequency of public TCR beta family members discriminated carriers of CMV infection plus the relevant HLA type in this cohort and an independent roughly 330-donor cohort.

In light of the paper, this sample's treatment or condition label describes: in vitro stimulation with specific CMV peptide epitopes to enrich CMV-specific T cells. The source of this sequence is a human donor in good health (CMV status not recorded). Some clones in this sample may be carry-over from other donors' samples. This sequence uses TRBV5-1 and TRBJ2-7; 10 of the junction bases match TRBD1. The sample was cultured PBMCs, taken from culture after CMV antigen stimulation. The CDR3 in this case is CASSGGTGESYEQYF. The DNA sequence is as follows: TGCGCCAGCAGCGGAGGGACAGGGGAATCCTACGAGCAGTACTTC.